This is a list of T cell receptor beta chains from one sample in a study of cytomegalovirus exposure and HLA in healthy donors. This table comes from immunoSEQ multiplex PCR, and its TCRdb copy is limited to in-frame clones, with some not included. The sample lists 210,000 or so clones; 76% were seen once. Sample: PBMCs. Receptors originate from a man aged 18 to 29 in good health and CMV-seronegative. CDR3s include the opening cysteine and the closing phenylalanine or tryptophan. D genes are given only for firm matches. Clone sizes are given selectively: once, few, many, or a class where the clone is expanded.

cdr3_aa: CASSSGTSEEQYF
cdr3_nt: TGTGCCAGCAGCAGCGGGACTAGCGAGGAGCAGTACTTC
d_call: TRBD2
j_call: TRBJ2-5
clone_size: few
v_call: TRBV11-1

cdr3_aa: CAVRAGVNEQYF
cdr3_nt: TGTGCCGTCCGGGCGGGAGTGAACGAGCAGTACTTC
d_call: TRBD2
j_call: TRBJ2-7
clone_size: .
v_call: TRBV27

cdr3_aa: CASRKGQGAGDTEAFF
cdr3_nt: TGTGCCAGCAGGAAGGGACAGGGGGCGGGTGACACTGAAGCTTTCTTT
d_call: TRBD1
j_call: TRBJ1-1
clone_size: .
v_call: TRBV2

cdr3_aa: CASSHHPGQGATRGEQYF
cdr3_nt: TGTGCCAGCAGCCATCACCCCGGACAGGGGGCGACCCGGGGCGAGCAGTACTTC
d_call: TRBD1
j_call: TRBJ2-7
clone_size: .
v_call: TRBV7-9

cdr3_aa: CASSVAGSSLGTQYF
cdr3_nt: TGTGCCAGCAGCGTAGCCGGGTCCAGTTTAGGGACCCAGTACTTC
d_call: .
j_call: TRBJ2-5
clone_size: .
v_call: TRBV5-4

cdr3_aa: CASRRAGGNDYGYTF
cdr3_nt: TGTGCCAGCAGGCGTGCCGGGGGGAATGACTATGGCTACACCTTC
d_call: .
j_call: TRBJ1-2
clone_size: .
v_call: TRBV7-9

cdr3_aa: CASSLLEGTEAFF
cdr3_nt: TGTGCCAGCAGCTTACTGGAGGGGACTGAAGCTTTCTTT
d_call: .
j_call: TRBJ1-1
clone_size: .
v_call: TRBV7-9

cdr3_aa: CASSVAGTSGSLAYNEQFF
cdr3_nt: TGTGCCAGCAGCGTAGCGGGGACTAGCGGGAGTTTAGCTTACAATGAGCAGTTCTTC
d_call: TRBD2
j_call: TRBJ2-1
clone_size: .
v_call: TRBV9

cdr3_aa: CASSPTGLAGSYNEQFF
cdr3_nt: TGTGCCAGCAGCCCTACGGGACTAGCGGGGTCCTACAATGAGCAGTTCTTC
d_call: TRBD2
j_call: TRBJ2-1
clone_size: .
v_call: TRBV28

cdr3_aa: CASSVGGEWPQGEQYF
cdr3_nt: TGTGCCAGCAGCGTAGGGGGTGAATGGCCTCAGGGGGAGCAGTACTTC
d_call: .
j_call: TRBJ2-7
clone_size: .
v_call: TRBV9

cdr3_aa: CASSPDRASYEQYF
cdr3_nt: TGTGCCAGCAGCCCAGACAGAGCCTCCTACGAGCAGTACTTC
d_call: .
j_call: TRBJ2-7
clone_size: .
v_call: TRBV6-5

cdr3_aa: CASREGRYGYTF
cdr3_nt: TGTGCCAGCAGGGAAGGGAGGTATGGCTACACCTTC
d_call: .
j_call: TRBJ1-2
clone_size: .
v_call: TRBV6-1

cdr3_aa: CASRFGQLNTEAFF
cdr3_nt: TGTGCCAGCAGGTTCGGACAGTTGAACACTGAAGCTTTCTTT
d_call: .
j_call: TRBJ1-1
clone_size: .
v_call: TRBV6-6

cdr3_aa: CASSLSGTENSPLHF
cdr3_nt: TGTGCCAGCAGTTTATCCGGGACAGAAAATTCACCCCTCCACTTT
d_call: TRBD1
j_call: TRBJ1-6
clone_size: .
v_call: TRBV27

cdr3_aa: CASSSAGTGGYGYTF
cdr3_nt: TGCGCCAGCAGCTCAGCCGGGACAGGGGGCTATGGCTACACCTTC
d_call: TRBD1
j_call: TRBJ1-2
clone_size: .
v_call: TRBV5-1

cdr3_aa: CASTVEALSPEQFF
cdr3_nt: TGTGCCAGCACTGTAGAGGCCCTCAGCCCTGAGCAGTTCTTC
d_call: .
j_call: TRBJ2-1
clone_size: .
v_call: TRBV7-8

cdr3_aa: CASSLVSGYEQYF
cdr3_nt: TGTGCCAGCAGCTTAGTTTCCGGGTACGAGCAGTACTTC
d_call: .
j_call: TRBJ2-7
clone_size: .
v_call: TRBV7-3

cdr3_aa: CSVPAGTGNHEQYF
cdr3_nt: TGCAGCGTCCCGGCCGGGACAGGGAACCACGAGCAGTACTTC
d_call: TRBD1
j_call: TRBJ2-7
clone_size: .
v_call: TRBV29-1

cdr3_aa: CASSLGGQRNTEAFF
cdr3_nt: TGTGCCAGCAGCTTAGGGGGACAGCGGAACACTGAAGCTTTCTTT
d_call: TRBD1
j_call: TRBJ1-1
clone_size: .
v_call: TRBV11-1

cdr3_aa: CASSSRTHGDTQYF
cdr3_nt: TGTGCCAGCAGCTCCCGAACCCACGGAGATACGCAGTATTTT
d_call: .
j_call: TRBJ2-3
clone_size: once
v_call: TRBV7-2

cdr3_aa: CASSELRDSLFGEQFF
cdr3_nt: TGTGCCAGCAGTGAACTTAGGGACTCCCTTTTCGGGGAGCAGTTCTTC
d_call: .
j_call: TRBJ2-1
clone_size: .
v_call: TRBV6-1

cdr3_aa: CASSLGLAGGTGELFF
cdr3_nt: TGTGCCAGCAGCTTAGGACTAGCGGGAGGCACCGGGGAGCTGTTTTTT
d_call: TRBD2
j_call: TRBJ2-2
clone_size: once
v_call: TRBV5-6

cdr3_aa: CASSFLGTSDDEQFF
cdr3_nt: TGTGCCAGCAGCTTCCTCGGGACTTCTGACGATGAGCAGTTCTTC
d_call: .
j_call: TRBJ2-1
clone_size: .
v_call: TRBV7-3

cdr3_aa: CAWSVTGRMSSGANVLTF
cdr3_nt: TGTGCCTGGAGTGTAACAGGACGGATGAGCTCTGGGGCCAACGTCCTGACTTTC
d_call: .
j_call: TRBJ2-6
clone_size: few
v_call: TRBV30

cdr3_aa: CASSLQDEQYF
cdr3_nt: TGCGCCAGCAGCTTGCAGGACGAGCAGTACTTC
d_call: .
j_call: TRBJ2-7
clone_size: .
v_call: TRBV5-1

cdr3_aa: CASSFGTPGEQFF
cdr3_nt: TGTGCCAGCAGTTTTGGGACTCCCGGGGAGCAGTTCTTC
d_call: .
j_call: TRBJ2-1
clone_size: .
v_call: TRBV7-2

cdr3_aa: CASSARLQGLAKNIQYF
cdr3_nt: TGTGCCAGCAGCGCTCGTCTTCAGGGCCTAGCCAAAAACATTCAGTACTTC
d_call: .
j_call: TRBJ2-4
clone_size: .
v_call: TRBV7-2

cdr3_aa: CASSEAGLPSYEQYF
cdr3_nt: TGTGCCAGTAGTGAAGCGGGACTCCCCTCCTACGAGCAGTACTTC
d_call: TRBD2
j_call: TRBJ2-7
clone_size: .
v_call: TRBV19

cdr3_aa: CASSERAGQGQPQHF
cdr3_nt: TGTGCCAGCAGTGAAAGAGCAGGGCAGGGTCAGCCCCAGCATTTT
d_call: .
j_call: TRBJ1-5
clone_size: .
v_call: TRBV2

cdr3_aa: CASTRESKLFF
cdr3_nt: TGTGCCAGCACCCGGGAATCGAAACTGTTTTTT
d_call: .
j_call: TRBJ1-4
clone_size: few
v_call: TRBV25-1

cdr3_aa: CASSRRDREDRRNYGYTF
cdr3_nt: TGTGCCAGCAGTCGCCGGGACAGGGAAGACCGAAGGAACTATGGCTACACCTTC
d_call: TRBD1
j_call: TRBJ1-2
clone_size: .
v_call: TRBV27

cdr3_aa: CATQTVGGDTEAFF
cdr3_nt: TGTGCCACCCAGACTGTGGGAGGGGACACTGAAGCTTTCTTT
d_call: .
j_call: TRBJ1-1
clone_size: few
v_call: TRBV6-5

cdr3_aa: CASSQGRQGNYGYTF
cdr3_nt: TGTGCCAGCAGTCAAGGGAGACAGGGTAACTATGGCTACACCTTC
d_call: TRBD1
j_call: TRBJ1-2
clone_size: .
v_call: TRBV5-4

cdr3_aa: CASSPYPSGSYNEQFF
cdr3_nt: TGTGCCAGCTCACCATACCCTAGCGGTTCCTACAATGAGCAGTTCTTC
d_call: TRBD2
j_call: TRBJ2-1
clone_size: few
v_call: TRBV18

cdr3_aa: CASSRLGLAGYDTQYF
cdr3_nt: TGCGCCAGCAGTCGATTGGGACTAGCGGGGTACGATACGCAGTATTTT
d_call: TRBD2
j_call: TRBJ2-3
clone_size: .
v_call: TRBV10-2

cdr3_aa: CASSSGEGARSNQPQHF
cdr3_nt: TGTGCCAGCTCTTCCGGTGAGGGGGCTCGGAGCAATCAGCCCCAGCATTTT
d_call: TRBD1
j_call: TRBJ1-5
clone_size: once
v_call: TRBV18

cdr3_aa: CASSLGTSGRDEQYF
cdr3_nt: TGTGCCAGCAGCTTGGGTACTAGCGGGAGAGACGAGCAGTACTTC
d_call: TRBD2
j_call: TRBJ2-7
clone_size: .
v_call: TRBV5-4

cdr3_aa: CASSIWRDRSYEQYF
cdr3_nt: TGTGCCAGTAGTATATGGAGGGACAGGTCCTACGAGCAGTACTTC
d_call: TRBD1
j_call: TRBJ2-7
clone_size: .
v_call: TRBV19

cdr3_aa: CASSVPGQGFYNEQFF
cdr3_nt: TGTGCCAGCAGTGTGCCGGGACAGGGGTTTTACAATGAGCAGTTCTTC
d_call: TRBD1
j_call: TRBJ2-1
clone_size: .
v_call: TRBV27

cdr3_aa: CASSPPEQRGQEIF
cdr3_nt: TGTGCCAGCTCACCACCGGAACAGCGGGGGCAAGAGATCTTT
d_call: .
j_call: TRBJ1-1
clone_size: .
v_call: TRBV18

cdr3_aa: CASSYSMGASSYEQYF
cdr3_nt: TGTGCCAGCAGTTACTCGATGGGCGCCTCTTCCTACGAGCAGTACTTC
d_call: .
j_call: TRBJ2-7
clone_size: .
v_call: TRBV6-5

cdr3_aa: CASSPSPYNEQFF
cdr3_nt: TGTGCCAGCAGCCCAAGCCCCTACAATGAGCAGTTCTTC
d_call: .
j_call: TRBJ2-1
clone_size: .
v_call: TRBV28

cdr3_aa: CASRTGDHQPQHF
cdr3_nt: TGTGCCAGCAGAACAGGGGATCATCAGCCCCAGCATTTT
d_call: TRBD1
j_call: TRBJ1-5
clone_size: .
v_call: TRBV28

cdr3_aa: CASSLDGRAGSPLHF
cdr3_nt: TGTGCCAGCAGCTTAGACGGCAGGGCGGGATCACCCCTCCACTTT
d_call: .
j_call: TRBJ1-6
clone_size: .
v_call: TRBV11-2

cdr3_aa: CASSKGQAYSYEQYF
cdr3_nt: TGTGCCAGCAGCAAGGGACAGGCCTACTCCTACGAGCAGTACTTC
d_call: .
j_call: TRBJ2-7
clone_size: .
v_call: TRBV21-1

cdr3_aa: CASRAGRGNTIYF
cdr3_nt: TGTGCCAGCAGGGCGGGACGGGGAAACACCATATATTTT
d_call: .
j_call: TRBJ1-3
clone_size: .
v_call: TRBV2

cdr3_aa: CASSLTRSGVLEQYF
cdr3_nt: TGCGCCAGCAGCTTAACACGAAGCGGGGTACTCGAGCAGTACTTC
d_call: TRBD2
j_call: TRBJ2-7
clone_size: .
v_call: TRBV5-1